This entry is about one TCR beta chain. The data stem from a study of T cell responses to AZD1222 COVID-19 vaccine. Germline CDR1 and CDR2: ENHRY and SYGVKD. Trimming took off 0 bases at V and 6 bases at J, with 9 bases between the two ends. There are 14 residues in the CDR3. TCRdb's copy holds only in-frame clones and misses some; the assay was immunoSEQ multiplex PCR. The sample records some 110,000 clones, 70% to 90% being singletons. The chain links TRBV10-3 to TRBJ1-5; D might be TRBD1 (6 bases). This TCR derives from an adult in good health. Sequenced material: peripheral blood, taken on day 0 of MenACWY control vaccination. The CDR3 sequence: CAISESQGGQPQHF. The CDR3 DNA is TGTGCCATCAGTGAGTCTCAAGGGGGTCAGCCCCAGCATTTT.